This T cell receptor (beta chain) was captured by sequencing in a study of tumour-infiltrating T cells in Burkitt lymphoma. Looking at the study overall: Survival, overall and progression-free, tracked with productive clonality.

V lost 0 bases and J 11 bases, leaving 12 bases between the germline ends. CDR3 length: 13 amino acids. Germline V gives CDR1 LGHNA, CDR2 YSLEER. Measured with immunoSEQ multiplex PCR; TCRdb has only the in-frame clones, and not every one. The sample yields some 13,000 clones, 85% seen once. The V gene is TRBV4-3, the J gene TRBJ2-3; possible D gene TRBD1, 6 bases. This TCR was recovered from a human donor with diffuse large B-cell lymphoma. The specimen sequenced was tumor tissue. The CDR3: CASSQEGGIGQYF. Written as DNA, the CDR3 is TGCGCCAGCAGCCAAGAAGGGGGAATAGGGCAGTATTTT.